This T cell receptor beta chain was identified during a study of CD8 T cells in Susac syndrome. Notes on the study in general: As the study acknowledged, the number of individuals in its TCR sequencing and HLA analysis was relatively small.

Random hexamers were used to reverse transcribe the RNA input (about 0.5 to 1 ug). By means of immunoSEQ multiplex PCR, TCR beta CDR3 spanning 54 Vbeta and 13 Jbeta underwent amplification. TCRdb reanalysed the immunoSEQ multiplex PCR reads using MiXCR and keeps one entry per CDR3 protein. In the table there are 150,000 to 200,000 distinct CDR3 sequences, around 93% of which are singletons. A few counts support this clonotype. Its specificity is not known. Sequencing of TCR beta was carried out in blood CD8+ and CD4+ T cells. While CD8+ and CD4+ T cells were isolated negatively, TEMRA cells were enriched by FACS. The V end was cut by 3 bases, the J end by 4 bases, with 9 bases between. The CDR3 runs 13 residues. The germline CDR1 and CDR2 sequences are MDHEN and SYDVKM.

The material sequenced was CD4+ T cells from PBMCs. This sequence originates from a human donor with multiple sclerosis. The V and J genes are TRBV28 and TRBJ1-2; D perhaps matches TRBD1 (6 bases). In DNA form, the CDR3 reads TGTGCCAGCAGTTTTGACAGGACCTATGGCTACACCTTC. Encoded protein: CASSFDRTYGYTF.